This TCR beta chain was recovered during a study of blood T cells in healthy people across ages. Per sample, at least 5 micrograms of total RNA were extracted. The CDR3 has 14 residues. The germline CDR1 and CDR2 sequences are SGHAT and FQNNGV. Study conclusions and caveats: Older individuals had lower TCR beta diversity per million T cells (the decline was roughly linear).

Alongside a J-beta primer mix, a sample-barcoded 5' primer served in a second PCR lasting 7 to 11 cycles. Each TCR beta cDNA got a 12-nucleotide random molecular identifier. Via MiXCR, TCRdb re-called the 5' RACE reads, giving one row per CDR3 protein. There are around 1.5 million distinct CDR3 sequences in the sample; 42% occur only once, and 7.9% lies in the top ten. On this clonotype: The antigen remains unidentified. At one end the junction does not follow the germline gene, possibly because of a read error.

The receptor comes from a woman aged 18-30 years in good health. Sequencing was done on a sample of blood. This sequence joins TRBV11-2 and TRBJ2-7; D gene unclear. This CDR3 reads CASSSRELYNEQYF. The CDR3 nucleotides are TGTGCTAGCAGCTCCCGAGAACTATACAATGAGCAGTACTTC.